The 22 T cell receptor beta chains given below trace back to one sample, sequenced in a study of blood T cell repertoires in COVID-19. Sequenced by immunoSEQ multiplex PCR; TCRdb stores in-frame clones only, minus some. The sample includes tens of thousands of clones, roughly 91% of them seen just once. Sequenced material: peripheral blood. Source of these receptors: an elderly woman with acute or convalescent COVID-19.

This chain connects TRBV5-1 to TRBJ2-1; weak D call: TRBD1 (5 bases). V lost 4 bases and J 10 bases, leaving 15 bases between the germline ends. CDR3 length: 13 residues. The germline gives CDR1 SGHRS, CDR2 YFSETQ. CDR3 protein: CASSLDSVGEQFF. The CDR3 nucleotides read TGCGCCAGCAGCCTCGACAGCGTCGGGGAGCAGTTCTTC.

V and J are TRBV30 and TRBJ1-2; D ambiguous. The V and J ends lost 5 bases and 0 bases respectively, with 16 bases between them. Germline V CDR1 and CDR2: GTSNPN, SVGIG (reference sequence). The CDR3 length is 15 residues. The CDR3 DNA is TGTGCCTGGGGTGGTTATGGGGAGTCTAACTATGGCTACACCTTC. Its translation is CAWGGYGESNYGYTF.

This clone was counted a single time. CDR3 sequence (DNA): TGTGCCAGCAGCTTGGGAGACAGGGGGCACACCGGGGAGCTGTTTTTT. This gives the protein CASSLGDRGHTGELFF. This chain uses TRBV5-6 with TRBJ2-2; 10 bases are shared with TRBD1. This CDR3 is 16 amino acids long. Trimming removed 0 bases from V and 3 bases from J; junction bases left unmatched: 2. The germline gives CDR1 SGHDT, CDR2 YYEEEE.

The rearrangement uses TRBV5-1 and TRBJ2-1; 9 nucleotides line up with TRBD2. This CDR3 has 16 amino acids. With 1 base clipped from V and 4 bases from J, the junction kept 6 bases outside the gene matches. Germline V gene lookup returns CDR1 SGHRS and CDR2 YFSETQ. In DNA form, the CDR3 reads TGCGCCAGCAGCTTGCCCGGGACTAGCAGTTACAATGAGCAGTTCTTC. It is translated as CASSLPGTSSYNEQFF.

The chain recombines TRBV2 with TRBJ1-1; D not certain. This CDR3 spans 14 amino acids. V gave up 4 bases and J gave up 6 bases, with 15 bases separating them. The V gene's germline CDR1 is SNHLY and CDR2 FYNNEI. The CDR3 protein is CASSAGSGWSEAFF. The CDR3, as DNA: TGTGCCAGCAGTGCCGGATCGGGTTGGTCTGAAGCTTTCTTT.

This chain joins TRBV10-3 and TRBJ1-5; D remains unclear. V was pared by 5 bases and J by 5 bases, with 7 bases between. This CDR3 is built from 12 residues. Per the germline V gene, CDR1 is ENHRY and CDR2 is SYGVKD. CDR3 sequence reads: CAISTGDQPQHF. As DNA, the CDR3 is TGTGCCATCAGTACCGGGGATCAGCCCCAGCATTTT.

The chain couples TRBV7-9 to TRBJ2-2; 7 bases match TRBD1. The ends lost 5 bases at V and 1 base at J; junction bases unmatched: 7. Germline V gene lookup returns CDR1 SEHNR and CDR2 FQNEAQ (reference sequence). The length of the CDR3 is 16 residues. The CDR3 loop reads CASSRDRIVNTGELFF. The CDR3 bases are TGTGCCAGCAGCCGGGACAGAATAGTGAACACCGGGGAGCTGTTTTTT.

The gene calls are TRBV6-4 and TRBJ1-6; perhaps TRBD1 as D (5 bases). The CDR3 contains 13 residues. Trimming pared 6 bases from V and 11 bases from J, leaving 14 bases between. From germline, CDR1 is MRHNA and CDR2 SNTAGT. The CDR3 sequence is CASREGEGTPLHF. The DNA for the CDR3 is TGTGCCAGCAGGGAAGGGGAAGGGACACCCCTCCACTTT.

The chain uses TRBV7-9 and TRBJ2-1, with D tentatively TRBD1 (5 bases). Deletions cut 5 bases from V and 4 bases from J, with 9 bases between. This CDR3 is built from 13 residues. Germline loops: CDR1 SEHNR, CDR2 FQNEAQ (reference sequence). The CDR3 DNA reads TGTGCCAGCAGCGACGCAGGGTACAATGAGCAGTTCTTC. As protein: CASSDAGYNEQFF. The full variable domain, with the rest looked up from reference TRBV7-9 and TRBJ2-1, is DTGVSQNPRHKITKRGQNVTFRCDPISEHNRLYWYRQTLGQGPEFLTYFQNEAQLEKSRLLSDRFSAERPKGSFSTLEIQRTEQGDSAMYLCASSDAGYNEQFFGPGTRLTVL.

The rearrangement uses TRBV6-5 and TRBJ1-4, with 7 bases aligning to TRBD1. Looked up from germline, CDR1 is MNHEY and CDR2 is SVGAGI. V dropped 6 bases and J dropped 0; count of bases not matched to a gene: 4. The CDR3 spans 15 residues. The CDR3 coding sequence is TGTGCCAGCAGGACAGGGATGGCAACTAATGAAAAACTGTTTTTT. It is translated as CASRTGMATNEKLFF.

This chain joins TRBV11-2 and TRBJ2-1, with 10 nucleotides matching TRBD2. The CDR3 is 14 residues long. V gave up 10 bases and J gave up 6 bases; unmatched junction bases: 9. Germline loops: CDR1 SGHAT, CDR2 FQNNGV. The CDR3 region has the DNA TGTGCCACTTTACTAGCGGGATCTCTCAATGAGCAGTTCTTC. Amino acids: CATLLAGSLNEQFF.

This rearrangement joins TRBV2 to TRBJ1-4; 10 bases align to TRBD1. This CDR3 is 17 amino acids long. Germline trimming cut 6 bases from V and 8 bases from J; bases unmatched to any gene: 15. In germline, CDR1 is SNHLY, CDR2 FYNNEI. CDR3 coding DNA: TGTGCCAGCAGCAGACAGGGGGCGGCCGTAATAGGGGAAAAACTGTTTTTT. It codes for CASSRQGAAVIGEKLFF.

This clone was recorded once. V usage is TRBV5-8 and J usage is TRBJ1-5; 9 nucleotides match TRBD1. The V gene end was trimmed by 4 bases and the J gene end by 2 bases; junction bases not matched to a gene: 4. The CDR3 has 15 residues. Germline CDR1 reads SGHTS; CDR2 reads YDEGEE. In DNA, the CDR3 is TGTGCCAGCAGCCCAGGGGACAGGGGCAATCAGCCCCAGCATTTT. It yields the protein CASSPGDRGNQPQHF.

This sequence joins TRBV10-3 and TRBJ1-5, with 8 nucleotides matching TRBD1. The CDR3 consists of 16 residues. Germline V CDR1 and CDR2: ENHRY, SYGVKD. Trimming removed 0 bases from V and 5 bases from J; junction bases left unmatched: 6. The CDR3 sequence is CAISESRGLVDQPQHF. CDR3 nucleotide sequence: TGTGCCATCAGTGAGTCCAGGGGGCTAGTAGATCAGCCCCAGCATTTT.

The chain joins TRBV19 to TRBJ1-2; D is unresolved. Germline lookup yields CDR1 LNHDA and CDR2 SQIVND (reference sequence). Trimming removed 4 bases from V and 7 bases from J, with 16 bases in between. The CDR3 consists of 14 residues. In nucleotides, the CDR3 is TGTGCCAGTAGTACCCCAGGCGGGCCCGGTGGCTACACCTTC. This encodes CASSTPGGPGGYTF.

The chain carries TRBV14 and TRBJ2-3, with 10 bases lining up with TRBD2. CDR3 length: 19 amino acids. CDR1 and CDR2 (germline): SGHDN, FVKESK. Trimming took 1 base from V and 3 from J; bases not matched to a gene: 13. The CDR3 DNA follows: TGTGCCAGCAGCCAAGCCAACCTAGCGGGGGCCTCTGCGACAGATACGCAGTATTTT. Its protein product is CASSQANLAGASATDTQYF.

The chain links TRBV10-2 to TRBJ2-1; 9 positions match TRBD2. CDR3 length: 14 residues. With V trimmed by 7 bases and J by 5 bases, 6 bases remained unmatched. In germline, CDR1 is WSHSY, CDR2 SAAADI. The DNA of the CDR3 is TGCGCCAGCATTCCAGCGGGAGGTCACAATGAGCAGTTCTTC. Amino acids: CASIPAGGHNEQFF.

The chain joins TRBV2 to TRBJ2-4; D is uncertain. The germline V and J ends were trimmed by 0 bases and 0 bases, with 12 bases remaining between them. The CDR3 is 17 residues long. Germline CDR1 SNHLY, CDR2 FYNNEI. This chain's CDR3 is CASSEAEALGAKNIQYF. The CDR3 DNA follows: TGTGCCAGCAGTGAAGCTGAGGCGTTGGGAGCCAAAAACATTCAGTACTTC. The full variable domain, rest sourced from reference TRBV2 and TRBJ2-4, is EPEVTQTPSHQVTQMGQEVILRCVPISNHLYFYWYRQILGQKVEFLVSFYNNEISEKSEIFDDQFSVERPDGSNFTLKIRSTKLEDSAMYFCASSEAEALGAKNIQYFGAGTRLSVL.

The rearrangement uses TRBV7-9 and TRBJ2-7; weak D call: TRBD2 (5 bases). Germline-derived CDR1 and CDR2 are SEHNR and FQNEAQ (reference sequence). Trimming took 3 bases from V and 3 from J, leaving 6 bases between them. This CDR3 is built from 12 residues. CDR3 sequence reads: CASSFEGYEQYF. In DNA form, the CDR3 reads TGTGCCAGCAGCTTTGAGGGCTACGAGCAGTACTTC.

The CDR3: CAWSAGLPSGRGSRFF. DNA for the CDR3: TGTGCCTGGAGTGCCGGGTTGCCTAGCGGGAGAGGTTCAAGGTTCTTC. This chain links TRBV30 with TRBJ2-1, with 10 bases lining up with TRBD2. CDR1 is GTSNPN and CDR2 is SVGIG in the germline V gene (reference sequence). Trimming cost V 1 base and J 15 bases; bases outside gene matches: 18. The CDR3 is 16 amino acids.

This chain links TRBV7-9 with TRBJ2-7, with 9 bases fitting TRBD1. Germline CDR1 and CDR2: SEHNR and FQNEAQ (reference sequence). This CDR3 has 15 residues. V trimming: 4 bases; J trimming: 0 bases; junction bases outside the gene matches: 4. CDR3 sequence: CASSSDRGVSYEQYF. The CDR3 DNA follows: TGTGCCAGCAGCTCCGACAGGGGGGTCTCCTACGAGCAGTACTTC. The complete variable domain, with remaining parts taken from reference TRBV7-9 and TRBJ2-7, reads DTGVSQNPRHKITKRGQNVTFRCDPISEHNRLYWYRQTLGQGPEFLTYFQNEAQLEKSRLLSDRFSAERPKGSFSTLEIQRTEQGDSAMYLCASSSDRGVSYEQYFGPGTRLTVT.

J is TRBJ2-1 and V is TRBV14, with a weak D call TRBD2 (6 bases). The CDR3 contains 15 residues. V gave up 1 base and J gave up 7 bases, with 14 bases separating them. Germline V lookup: CDR1 SGHDN, CDR2 FVKESK. CDR3 amino acids: CASSQGLSGGNEQFF. CDR3 nucleotide sequence: TGTGCCAGCAGCCAAGGTCTCTCTGGGGGGAATGAGCAGTTCTTC.